This T cell receptor beta chain stems from a study of CD8 T cells in Susac syndrome. For the study at large: When their blood was taken, patients with Susac syndrome were therapy-naive, taking corticosteroids, or taking intravenous immunoglobulin alone. Study-level results: The TCR sequencing and HLA analysis in the study involved a relatively small number of individuals, as the study acknowledged.

Germline loops: CDR1 SGDLS, CDR2 YYNGEE. CDR3 size: 15 residues. V shed 4 bases, J shed 6 bases, and the junction held 6 bases outside the gene matches. CD8+ and CD4+ T cells were negatively isolated; TEMRA cells were FACS-enriched. Worth noting for this clonotype: What it binds is unknown.

Reverse transcription of roughly 0.5 to 1 ug RNA was carried out with random hexamers. Using its own MiXCR run on the immunoSEQ multiplex PCR reads, TCRdb lists one record per CDR3 protein. This sample has some 140,000 distinct CDR3 sequences, with just under 95% found just once. This TCR derives from a human donor with Susac syndrome. Source material: CD8+ T cells from PBMCs. V usage is TRBV9 and J usage is TRBJ2-7, with 14 nucleotides matching TRBD2. As DNA, the CDR3 is TGTGCCAGCAGCAAGGGACTAGCGGGAGACGGCGAGCAGTACTTC. Encoded protein: CASSKGLAGDGEQYF.